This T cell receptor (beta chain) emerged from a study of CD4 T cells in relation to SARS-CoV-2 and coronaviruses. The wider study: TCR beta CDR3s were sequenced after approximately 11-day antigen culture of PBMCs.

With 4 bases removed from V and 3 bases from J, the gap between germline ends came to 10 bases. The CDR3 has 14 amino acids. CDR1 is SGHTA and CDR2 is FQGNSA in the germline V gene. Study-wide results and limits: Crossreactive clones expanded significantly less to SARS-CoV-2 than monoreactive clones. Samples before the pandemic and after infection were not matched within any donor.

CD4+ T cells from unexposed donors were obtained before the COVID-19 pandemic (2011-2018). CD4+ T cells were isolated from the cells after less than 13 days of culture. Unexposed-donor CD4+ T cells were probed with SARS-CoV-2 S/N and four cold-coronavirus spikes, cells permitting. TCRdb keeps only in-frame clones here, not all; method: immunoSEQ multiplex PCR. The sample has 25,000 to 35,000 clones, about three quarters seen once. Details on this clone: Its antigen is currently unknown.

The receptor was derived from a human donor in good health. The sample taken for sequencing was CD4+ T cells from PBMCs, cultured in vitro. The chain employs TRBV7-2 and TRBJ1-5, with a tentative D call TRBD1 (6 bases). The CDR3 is CASSSGGYNQPQHF. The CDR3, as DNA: TGTGCCAGCAGCTCCGGGGGCTACAATCAGCCCCAGCATTTT.